This T cell receptor (beta chain) was documented in a study of cytomegalovirus exposure and HLA in healthy donors. Whole-study findings and limits: Later work showed greater clonal expansion in HLA-associated TCR beta chains than in equally common others. Researchers counted 180 or so TCR beta chains as cytomegalovirus-associated. It was only CMV serostatus that was available as immune exposure information. Presence/absence results assume similar sequencing depth per donor, which may not hold.

PCR employed 60 Vbeta and 13 Jbeta primers. The data were produced by immunoSEQ multiplex PCR, yet TCRdb's version contains in-frame clones alone and is incomplete. The table lists around 140,000 clones, 70% to 85% of them singletons. Turning to this clone: What it recognizes is unknown.

The source material was PBMCs. This clonotype was obtained from a female donor in good health and CMV-seronegative.

The DNA for the CDR3 is TGTGCCACCTCCCGACTAGCGGGAGGCACAGATACGCAGTATTTT. Amino acids: CATSRLAGGTDTQYF. The gene calls are TRBV6-5 and TRBJ2-3; 12 bases map to TRBD2. V lost 10 bases to trimming and J lost 1 base; unmatched junction nucleotides: 6. The CDR3 totals 15 residues. Germline lookup yields CDR1 MNHEY and CDR2 SVGAGI.